The 11 T cell receptor beta chains reported below all come from one sample, sequenced in a study of blood T cell repertoires in COVID-19 (dated by TCRdb to between 2020 and 2021). The library was made by the immunoSEQ multiplex PCR assay. Entries here come from immuneACCESS through TCRdb and include only in-frame sequences with V and J called. Some clones fail to appear in such tables; in the studies checked, an unresolved V gene covers under half of the shortfall, and the cause of the remainder is unknown. Present in this sample are around 100,000 clones, more than 85% of which were seen just once. The top ten hold approximately 5.5% of the sample. Sequencing input: peripheral blood. The receptors stem from a human donor in a cohort sampled during active COVID-19.

CDR3 DNA sequence: TGTGCCAGCGGATCACAGGGGCAGTCACCCCTCCACTTT. Its translation is CASGSQGQSPLHF. The gene calls are TRBV7-9 and TRBJ1-6, with 7 bases that match TRBD1. The CDR3 is 13 residues long. CDR1 SEHNR and CDR2 FQNEAQ come from the germline V gene (reference sequence). Unmatched junction bases numbered 8, after V lost 8 bases and J lost 10 bases.

The V call is TRBV9, the J call TRBJ1-1, with 9 bases that match TRBD1. Germline CDR1 SGDLS, CDR2 YYNGEE. CDR3 size: 12 residues. V trimming: 7 bases; J trimming: 6 bases; junction bases outside the gene matches: 4. This chain's CDR3 is CASGGTGSEAFF. CDR3 in DNA: TGTGCCAGCGGCGGGACAGGGTCTGAAGCTTTCTTT.

The V gene is TRBV3-1 (or the pseudogene TRBV3-2), the J gene TRBJ2-1; 9 bases are a match to TRBD2. The V gene's germline CDR1 is LGHDT and CDR2 YNNKEL (reference sequence). Germline trimming cut 4 bases from V and 4 bases from J; bases unmatched to any gene: 5. The CDR3 loop spans 15 amino acids. Here the CDR3 reads CASSRSGRGYNEQFF. The CDR3, as DNA: TGTGCCAGCAGCCGTAGCGGGAGAGGTTACAATGAGCAGTTCTTC.

V usage is TRBV5-6 and J usage is TRBJ2-5; D is uncertain. This CDR3 region has 13 residues. V lost 0 bases, J lost 6 bases, and 9 bases lay in between. CDR1 SGHDT and CDR2 YYEEEE come from the germline V gene. DNA of the CDR3: TGTGCCAGCAGCTTGGTGTCAAGCAAGACCCAGTACTTC. It yields the protein CASSLVSSKTQYF.

The chain is built from TRBV4-3 and TRBJ2-7; TRBD1 agrees at 7 bases. V was clipped by 0 bases and J by 0 bases; unmatched bases: 2. The CDR3 covers 15 residues. In germline, CDR1 is LGHNA, CDR2 YSLEER. CDR3 nucleotide sequence: TGCGCCAGCAGCCAAGACGGGGACAGCTCCTACGAGCAGTACTTC. Its translation: CASSQDGDSSYEQYF.

The J gene is TRBJ1-4, the V gene TRBV2; TRBD1 aligns across 7 bases. J was trimmed by 2 bases and V by 10 bases; bases with no gene match: 4. CDR1 is SNHLY, CDR2 FYNNEI, per germline. CDR3 length: 13 residues. In DNA form, the CDR3 reads TGTGCCACCACAGGGGTCACTAATGAAAAACTGTTTTTT. Amino acid sequence: CATTGVTNEKLFF. The full variable domain, in which reference TRBV2 and TRBJ1-4 provide the parts outside the CDR3, is EPEVTQTPSHQVTQMGQEVILRCVPISNHLYFYWYRQILGQKVEFLVSFYNNEISEKSEIFDDQFSVERPDGSNFTLKIRSTKLEDSAMYFCATTGVTNEKLFFGSGTQLSVL.

This rearrangement joins TRBV5-8 to TRBJ2-7; the match to TRBD1 covers 9 bases. The germline V gene has CDR1 SGHTS and CDR2 YDEGEE. The CDR3 totals 15 residues. V was pared by 1 base and J by 5 bases, with 7 bases of the junction left unmatched. The CDR3 nucleotides read TGTGCCAGCAGCTTGTCCGGGACAGGGAGTCACGAGCAGTACTTC. Translating it yields CASSLSGTGSHEQYF.

The V gene is TRBV30, the J gene TRBJ2-1; TRBD2 is a possible D gene (6 bases). CDR3 length: 12 amino acids. Germline-derived CDR1 and CDR2 are GTSNPN and SVGIG (reference sequence). V was clipped by 7 bases and J by 1 base, with 8 bases between them. The DNA of the CDR3 is TGTGCCTTGGACTATTCCTACAATGAGCAGTTCTTC. Encoded protein: CALDYSYNEQFF.

The chain couples TRBV7-9 to TRBJ2-3; possible D gene TRBD1, 5 bases. The V and J ends lost 1 base and 3 bases respectively, with 14 bases between them. The CDR3 runs 16 residues. Germline CDR1 and CDR2: SEHNR and FQNEAQ (reference sequence). CDR3 sequence (DNA): TGTGCCAGCAGCTTAGAACAGGTTCCCAAGACAGATACGCAGTATTTT. As protein: CASSLEQVPKTDTQYF. The full variable domain, completed using reference TRBV7-9 and TRBJ2-3, is DTGVSQNPRHKITKRGQNVTFRCDPISEHNRLYWYRQTLGQGPEFLTYFQNEAQLEKSRLLSDRFSAERPKGSFSTLEIQRTEQGDSAMYLCASSLEQVPKTDTQYFGPGTRLTVL.

This clone was observed a single time. The chain employs TRBV7-9 and TRBJ1-3; weak D call: TRBD1 (5 bases). The V gene's germline CDR1 is SEHNR and CDR2 FQNEAQ (reference sequence). The CDR3 runs to 12 residues. V lost 11 bases, J lost 2 bases, and 10 bases lay in between. Written as DNA, the CDR3 is TGTGCCGGGAGGGGTACTGGAAACACCATATATTTT. This codes for CAGRGTGNTIYF.

The chain joins TRBV7-2 to TRBJ1-5; no clear D. CDR1 and CDR2 (germline): SGHTA, FQGNSA. The CDR3 runs to 15 residues. V was shortened by 4 bases and J by 6 bases, with 16 bases between the two germline ends. This CDR3 is CASSSSRGGGQPQHF. The CDR3 DNA follows: TGTGCCAGCAGCTCCAGCCGGGGAGGAGGTCAGCCCCAGCATTTT.